Reported below is one TCR beta chain. In the authors' methods: Estimation of nucleated cell counts was performed using reference gene primer amplification. Using immunoSEQ multiplex PCR, the repertoire was profiled, and TCRdb retains in-frame clones only, with some absent. That table is the source of V, J and clone size, and D and trimming were worked out from the DNA. The sample yields about 170,000 clones, around 82% seen once. The data belong to a study of blood T cell repertoires in COVID-19. Across the whole study: The samples span acute and convalescent COVID-19 from the United States, Italy and Spain. Sample material is recorded as cDNA or gDNA derived from T cells, B-cell-depleted T cells, or PBMCs.

There are 14 residues in the CDR3. Germline V gene lookup returns CDR1 LGHNT and CDR2 FRNRAP. Losses at the gene ends were 6 bases for V and 1 base for J; bases not matched to a gene: 4. The TCR comes from a human donor with acute or convalescent COVID-19. The donor label of this sample is uncertain. The specimen sequenced was peripheral blood. The chain links TRBV12-5 to TRBJ1-1; the match to TRBD1 covers 8 bases. The CDR3: CASGQGQGNTEAFF. The CDR3 DNA sequence: TGTGCTAGTGGCCAAGGACAGGGGAACACTGAAGCTTTCTTT.